What follows are 29 T cell receptor beta chains derived from one specimen sequenced in a study of blood T cell repertoires in COVID-19. TCRdb's table, derived via immunoSEQ multiplex PCR, lists solely in-frame clones and lacks some. This table holds about 210,000 clones, over 80% found once. The sequencing sample was made of PBMCs or T cells enriched from blood (not recorded which). The receptor set was obtained from a man between 18 and 35 years old with acute COVID-19.

This clone was counted a single time. At the DNA level, this CDR3 is encoded by other sequences in the same sample as well. The chain is built from TRBV28 and TRBJ1-1; TRBD1 is a possible D gene (5 bases). CDR1 and CDR2 (germline): MDHEN, SYDVKM. Deletions cut 3 bases from V and 0 bases from J, with 8 bases between. The CDR3 totals 14 residues. The CDR3 loop is CASSLGQLNTEAFF. Written as DNA, the CDR3 is TGTGCCAGCAGTTTGGGGCAACTGAACACTGAAGCTTTCTTT.

V is TRBV7-8 and J is TRBJ2-1; perhaps TRBD2 as D (5 bases). This CDR3 has 14 residues. Trimming removed 5 bases at V and 5 bases at J, with 13 bases between. Germline lookup yields CDR1 SGHVS and CDR2 FQNEAQ. The CDR3, as DNA: TGTGCCAGCAGCCCCGAGGGCCTAAACAATGAGCAGTTCTTC. This codes for CASSPEGLNNEQFF. Together with reference TRBV7-8 and TRBJ2-1, the CDR3 gives the full variable domain: GAGVSQSPRYKVAKRGQDVALRCDPISGHVSLFWYQQALGQGPEFLTYFQNEAQLDKSGLPSDRFFAERPEGSVSTLKIQRTQQEDSAVYLCASSPEGLNNEQFFGPGTRLTVL.

V and J are TRBV13 and TRBJ1-2; TRBD1 matches at 8 bases. Trimming removed 4 bases from V and 4 bases from J; junction bases left unmatched: 8. Germline V lookup: CDR1 PRHDT, CDR2 FYEKMQ (reference sequence). The CDR3 is made up of 15 amino acids. CDR3 protein: CASSSRQGLIYGYTF. Here the CDR3 DNA reads TGTGCCAGCAGCTCGCGACAGGGGTTAATCTATGGCTACACCTTC. The full variable domain, rest sourced from reference TRBV13 and TRBJ1-2, is AAGVIQSPRHLIKEKRETATLKCYPIPRHDTVYWYQQGPGQDPQFLISFYEKMQSDKGSIPDRFSAQQFSDYHSELNMSSLELGDSALYFCASSSRQGLIYGYTFGSGTRLTVV.

This sequence joins TRBV10-3 and TRBJ2-1, with D tentatively TRBD1 (6 bases). V lost 4 bases to trimming and J lost 0 bases, with 10 bases between them. The CDR3 is made up of 15 amino acids. Germline assignment: CDR1 ENHRY and CDR2 SYGVKD. The CDR3 coding sequence is TGTGCCATCAGTGTGGACAGCGGCTCCTACAATGAGCAGTTCTTC. Its translation is CAISVDSGSYNEQFF.

CDR3 loop: CASSLSPRTDTQYF. In DNA form, the CDR3 reads TGTGCCAGCAGTTTATCGCCGCGGACAGATACGCAGTATTTT. This chain connects TRBV27 to TRBJ2-3; D is ambiguous. Trimming took off 0 bases at V and 3 bases at J, with 7 bases between the two ends. The CDR3 spans 14 residues. The germline gives CDR1 MNHEY, CDR2 SMNVEV (reference sequence).

In its sample, this clone was seen a few times. J is TRBJ2-1 and V is TRBV28; 13 positions agree with TRBD2. CDR1 MDHEN and CDR2 SYDVKM come from the germline V gene. This CDR3 contains 16 residues. V lost 1 base and J lost 4; bases outside the gene matches: 1. CDR3 amino acids: CASSLSGLAGYNEQFF. The CDR3 DNA reads TGTGCCAGCAGTTTATCGGGACTAGCGGGGTACAATGAGCAGTTCTTC.

The V call is TRBV7-9, the J call TRBJ2-7; 9 positions agree with TRBD2. Germline assignment: CDR1 SEHNR and CDR2 FQNEAQ (reference sequence). Losses at the gene ends were 6 bases for V and 6 bases for J; bases not matched to a gene: 9. There are 14 residues in the CDR3. CDR3: CASRAIAGEGEQYF. CDR3 DNA sequence: TGTGCCAGCAGGGCTATAGCGGGAGAGGGCGAGCAGTACTTC.

The genes are TRBV13 and TRBJ2-7; D might be TRBD2 (6 bases). Trimming removed 3 bases from V and 3 bases from J, with 15 bases in between. The CDR3 covers 15 residues. CDR1 PRHDT and CDR2 FYEKMQ come from the germline V gene (reference sequence). The CDR3 spells CASSLISGAGYEQYF. DNA of the CDR3: TGTGCCAGCAGCTTGATTAGCGGAGCGGGCTACGAGCAGTACTTC.

The genes are TRBV10-1 and TRBJ2-1; tentatively, D is TRBD1 (8 bases). Trimming pared 7 bases from V and 2 bases from J, leaving 24 bases between. Germline CDR1 and CDR2: WNHNN and SYGVQD (reference sequence). The CDR3 is 18 residues long. The CDR3 sequence: CASTEGERTGRAYNEQFF. CDR3 DNA: TGCGCCAGCACCGAAGGGGAGAGGACAGGGAGGGCCTACAATGAGCAGTTCTTC.

CDR3 sequence: CASSLEDRSSGNTIYF. The CDR3 DNA reads as TGTGCCAGCAGCTTAGAGGACAGGAGCTCTGGAAACACCATATATTTT. The genes are TRBV7-9 and TRBJ1-3, with 7 nucleotides matching TRBD1. The J segment lost 0 bases and the V segment lost 1 base, leaving 3 bases of the junction unmatched. The germline V gene has CDR1 SEHNR and CDR2 FQNEAQ (reference sequence). This CDR3 spans 16 amino acids.

For this clone: The junction and the germline gene differ at one end; a read error may be behind it. The J gene is TRBJ2-6, the V gene TRBV11-2, with D perhaps matching TRBD1 (6 bases). CDR1 and CDR2 (germline): SGHAT, FQNNGV. The CDR3 loop spans 17 amino acids. The CDR3 loop reads CANSLGQRSSGANVLTF. The CDR3 DNA reads as TGTGCCAACAGCTTAGGACAGAGAAGCTCTGGGGCCAACGTCCTGACTTTC. The full variable domain, completed using reference TRBV11-2 and TRBJ2-6, is EAGVAQSPRYKIIEKRQSVAFWCNPISGHATLYWYQQILGQGPKLLIQFQNNGVVDDSQLPKDRFSAERLKGVDSTLKIQPAKLEDSAVYLCANSLGQRSSGANVLTFGAGSRLTVL.

This chain connects TRBV2 to TRBJ1-3, with a weak D call TRBD1 (6 bases). CDR3 length equals 15 residues. The germline gives CDR1 SNHLY, CDR2 FYNNEI. V was clipped by 5 bases and J by 0 bases, with 11 bases between them. CDR3 nucleotide sequence: TGTGCCAGCAGTACCAAGGGGGACTCTGGAAACACCATATATTTT. As protein: CASSTKGDSGNTIYF. The complete variable domain, with remaining parts taken from reference TRBV2 and TRBJ1-3, reads EPEVTQTPSHQVTQMGQEVILRCVPISNHLYFYWYRQILGQKVEFLVSFYNNEISEKSEIFDDQFSVERPDGSNFTLKIRSTKLEDSAMYFCASSTKGDSGNTIYFGEGSWLTVV.

The chain combines TRBV25-1 with TRBJ2-1; weak D call: TRBD2 (6 bases). Germline V gives CDR1 MGHDK, CDR2 SYGVNS. V lost 0 bases, J lost 5 bases, and 17 bases lay in between. The CDR3 consists of 17 residues. Written as DNA, the CDR3 is TGTGCCAGCAGTGAATATATTCTGGCGGAGGGTGACAATGAGCAGTTCTTC. As protein: CASSEYILAEGDNEQFF.

The chain joins TRBV6-2 or TRBV6-3 to TRBJ2-1; D remains ambiguous. The ends were cut back, 0 bases at V and 10 bases at J, with 10 bases in the middle. This CDR3 comprises 13 residues. In germline, CDR1 is MNHEY, CDR2 SVGEGT. CDR3 amino acids: CASSYSPLPEQFF. The CDR3 nucleotides are TGTGCCAGCAGTTACTCTCCCCTACCCGAGCAGTTCTTC.

The V and J genes are TRBV3-1 (or the pseudogene TRBV3-2) and TRBJ2-7; no clear D gene. Trimming took 3 bases from V and 2 from J, leaving 8 bases between them. The CDR3 runs to 13 residues. CDR1 LGHDT and CDR2 YNNKEL come from the germline V gene (reference sequence). The CDR3: CASSQAATYEQYF. The DNA of the CDR3 is TGTGCCAGCAGCCAGGCAGCGACCTACGAGCAGTACTTC.

The gene calls are TRBV27 and TRBJ2-1, with D possibly matching TRBD2 (6 bases). The V gene's germline CDR1 is MNHEY and CDR2 SMNVEV (reference sequence). The length of the CDR3 is 15 residues. V shed 7 bases and J shed 7 bases, with 20 bases lying between them. The CDR3, as DNA: TGTGCCAGCAAGTCGGGCAACGGGAGTAGGAATGAGCAGTTCTTC. Translated: CASKSGNGSRNEQFF.

The genes are TRBV5-1 and TRBJ1-2; possible D gene TRBD1, 5 bases. The CDR3 has 13 residues. V lost 4 bases and J 4 bases, leaving 11 bases between the germline ends. Germline values: CDR1 SGHRS, CDR2 YFSETQ. The CDR3 is CASSLDSLYGYTF. CDR3 coding DNA: TGCGCCAGCAGCCTCGACAGCCTCTATGGCTACACCTTC.

This chain joins TRBV7-9 and TRBJ2-5, with TRBD1 as a possible D gene (6 bases). V was shortened by 5 bases and J by 2 bases, with 15 bases between the two germline ends. In germline, CDR1 is SEHNR, CDR2 FQNEAQ (reference sequence). The CDR3 runs 15 residues. CDR3 amino acids: CASSQRDTKQETQYF. The CDR3 nucleotides are TGTGCCAGCAGCCAACGGGACACAAAACAAGAGACCCAGTACTTC.

The V call is TRBV27, the J call TRBJ1-2; 12 bases are shared with TRBD1. The length of the CDR3 is 15 residues. Germline V CDR1 and CDR2: MNHEY, SMNVEV (reference sequence). With V trimmed by 6 bases and J by 4 bases, 6 bases remained unmatched. The CDR3: CASSLGTGGSYGYTF. DNA for the CDR3: TGTGCCAGCAGCCTAGGGACAGGGGGCAGCTATGGCTACACCTTC.

This clone was found once. J is TRBJ2-2 and V is TRBV2, with TRBD2 matching over 9 bases. Trimming removed 11 bases from V and 0 bases from J; junction bases left unmatched: 13. Germline V gene lookup returns CDR1 SNHLY and CDR2 FYNNEI. The CDR3 is made up of 17 amino acids. In nucleotides, the CDR3 is TGTGCCGGAGCACCAAGACTAGCGGCCTCGAACACCGGGGAGCTGTTTTTT. Its protein is CAGAPRLAASNTGELFF.

This clone has a single count. V and J are TRBV4-2 and TRBJ2-3, with D perhaps TRBD1 (5 bases). Germline assignment: CDR1 LGHNA and CDR2 YNFKEQ. CDR3 length: 15 amino acids. Between the trimmed V and J ends, which lost 6 bases and 2 bases, there was a span of 15 bases. Here the CDR3 reads CASSHPPDTTDTQYF. In nucleotides, the CDR3 is TGTGCCAGCAGTCATCCCCCGGACACCACAGATACGCAGTATTTT.

The V call is TRBV30, the J call TRBJ1-6; D gene uncertain. Trimming took off 1 base at V and 6 bases at J, with 7 bases between the two ends. The CDR3 sequence is 13 residues long. Germline loops: CDR1 GTSNPN, CDR2 SVGIG (reference sequence). CDR3 sequence reads: CAWSGHPNSPLHF. The CDR3 DNA reads as TGTGCCTGGAGTGGGCATCCTAATTCACCCCTCCACTTT.

V usage is TRBV29-1 and J usage is TRBJ2-7; TRBD2 agrees at 9 bases. In germline, CDR1 is SQVTM, CDR2 ANQGSEA. V was clipped by 3 bases and J by 3 bases; unmatched bases: 9. The CDR3 is made up of 15 amino acids. In DNA form, the CDR3 reads TGCAGCGTTGATATCGCTAGCGGGACCCTCTACGAGCAGTACTTC. Residues: CSVDIASGTLYEQYF.

The CDR3 loop reads CASSLSLNTEAFF. The DNA of the CDR3 is TGTGCCAGCAGCCTGAGTCTGAACACTGAAGCTTTCTTT. This sequence joins TRBV7-3 and TRBJ1-1; D not resolved. The germline V and J ends were trimmed by 5 bases and 0 bases, with 7 bases remaining between them. CDR3 length: 13 amino acids. The germline V gene has CDR1 SGHTA and CDR2 FQGTGA. Complete variable domain (other parts from reference TRBV7-3 and TRBJ1-1): GAGVSQTPSNKVTEKGKYVELRCDPISGHTALYWYRQSLGQGPEFLIYFQGTGAADDSGLPNDRFFAVRPEGSVSTLKIQRTERGDSAVYLCASSLSLNTEAFFGQGTRLTVV.

This clone was picked up a small number of times. The chain is built from TRBV28 and TRBJ2-1; weak D call: TRBD1 (5 bases). There are 15 residues in the CDR3. V was shortened by 4 bases and J by 8 bases, with 18 bases between the two germline ends. Looked up from germline, CDR1 is MDHEN and CDR2 is SYDVKM. CDR3 amino acids: CASSSGPPFFDEQFF. In DNA form, the CDR3 reads TGTGCCAGCAGTTCAGGGCCCCCCTTTTTTGATGAGCAGTTCTTC.

The chain recombines TRBV28 with TRBJ1-4, with no clear D. In germline, CDR1 is MDHEN, CDR2 SYDVKM. V was trimmed by 5 bases and J by 0 bases, leaving 10 bases between them. This CDR3 region has 15 residues. CDR3 sequence (DNA): TGTGCCAGCAGTCCATACAGAGCAACTAATGAAAAACTGTTTTTT. Protein sequence: CASSPYRATNEKLFF.

This chain uses TRBV5-1 with TRBJ2-7; TRBD2 matches at 7 bases. This CDR3 spans 16 amino acids. The V gene's germline CDR1 is SGHRS and CDR2 YFSETQ. With V trimmed by 0 bases and J by 5 bases, 11 bases remained unmatched. CDR3 coding DNA: TGCGCCAGCAGCTTGGATTTGGGGGGGAATATCCACGAGCAGTACTTC. This translates into CASSLDLGGNIHEQYF.

The chain carries TRBV28 and TRBJ2-6, with D maybe TRBD1 (6 bases). Trimming left V 3 bases short and J 2 bases short, with 14 bases between. The CDR3 length is 17 residues. The germline V gene encodes CDR1 MDHEN and CDR2 SYDVKM. The CDR3 DNA sequence: TGTGCCAGCAGTTTTGATCTTGAGGGGGCTGGGGCCAACGTCCTGACTTTC. Protein sequence: CASSFDLEGAGANVLTF.

CDR3 in DNA: TGTGCCAGCAGCGCGGTACAAGGGAGCTCCTACGAGCAGTACTTC. The encoded protein is CASSAVQGSSYEQYF. The chain employs TRBV11-1 and TRBJ2-7, with D possibly matching TRBD2 (5 bases). The V end was cut by 5 bases, the J end by 0 bases, with 14 bases between. The CDR3 has 15 amino acids. Per germline, CDR1 SGHAT and CDR2 FQDESV (reference sequence).